The rows below give T cell receptor beta chains drawn from one sample of a study of blood T cell repertoires in COVID-19. Clones were read by immunoSEQ multiplex PCR, and TCRdb kept only the in-frame ones, dropping some. The sample holds hundreds of thousands of clones, approximately 90% seen once. The material sequenced was peripheral blood. The receptors here all came from a woman younger than 45 with active or convalescent COVID-19. CDR3s leave out the opening cysteine and the closing phenylalanine or tryptophan.

cdr3_length | j_call | v_call | cdr3_aa
12 | TRBJ1-4 | TRBV18 | ASSPQGLNEKLF
14 | TRBJ2-3 | TRBV9 | ASSPQLSRVPDTQY
13 | TRBJ2-1 | TRBV10-2 | ASSESTHRVDEQF
14 | TRBJ1-2 | TRBV3-1/TRBV3-2 | ASSPNTGTGGNGYT
13 | TRBJ2-2 | TRBV27 | ASKTGRRGTGELF
11 | TRBJ1-2 | TRBV3-1/TRBV3-2 | ASRNNDRVGYT
16 | TRBJ2-3 | TRBV4-1 | ASSQVIPGQGIPDTQY
12 | TRBJ1-5 | TRBV27 | ASSFDRYNQPQH
13 | TRBJ2-7 | TRBV7-2 | ASSSTGGVSGEQY
15 | TRBJ2-3 | TRBV7-9 | ASSSTRHGKWTDTQY
12 | TRBJ2-3 | TRBV30 | AWSVHTASDTQY
12 | TRBJ1-1 | TRBV2 | ASSEVRGDTEAF
15 | TRBJ1-1 | TRBV4-1 | ASSQGAFDRMNTEAF
13 | TRBJ1-1 | TRBV3-1/TRBV3-2 | ASSQGGGVTTEAF
16 | TRBJ1-3 | TRBV14 | ASSQEALDRGRRNTIY
11 | TRBJ2-3 | TRBV6-5 | ASSRRNTDTQY
13 | TRBJ2-6 | TRBV19 | ASSIGSVGANVLT
15 | TRBJ2-1 | TRBV6-2/TRBV6-3 | ASSYSSAGFFINEQF
14 | TRBJ1-6 | TRBV6-5 | ASSSLQAGAHSPLH
13 | TRBJ2-1 | TRBV5-1 | ASSLSTAGSNEQF
13 | TRBJ1-3 | TRBV5-6 | ASSSVPGGGNTIY
14 | TRBJ1-2 | TRBV15 | ATSRDSRGAMDGYT
15 | TRBJ2-2 | TRBV11-3 | ASSLAGDRGLAGELF
14 | TRBJ2-3 | TRBV25-1 | ASSETRSPPPDTQY
12 | TRBJ1-5 | TRBV2 | ASSDWGPNQPQH
12 | TRBJ1-1 | TRBV6-5 | ASSNRGRDTEAF
14 | TRBJ2-2 | TRBV6-1 | ASSEATNTNTGELF
13 | TRBJ1-2 | TRBV5-1 | ASSLSTGARNGYT
11 | TRBJ2-7 | TRBV7-9 | ASSPRGSYEQY
17 | TRBJ2-3 | TRBV3-1/TRBV3-2 | ASSQIGLAGVGARDTQY